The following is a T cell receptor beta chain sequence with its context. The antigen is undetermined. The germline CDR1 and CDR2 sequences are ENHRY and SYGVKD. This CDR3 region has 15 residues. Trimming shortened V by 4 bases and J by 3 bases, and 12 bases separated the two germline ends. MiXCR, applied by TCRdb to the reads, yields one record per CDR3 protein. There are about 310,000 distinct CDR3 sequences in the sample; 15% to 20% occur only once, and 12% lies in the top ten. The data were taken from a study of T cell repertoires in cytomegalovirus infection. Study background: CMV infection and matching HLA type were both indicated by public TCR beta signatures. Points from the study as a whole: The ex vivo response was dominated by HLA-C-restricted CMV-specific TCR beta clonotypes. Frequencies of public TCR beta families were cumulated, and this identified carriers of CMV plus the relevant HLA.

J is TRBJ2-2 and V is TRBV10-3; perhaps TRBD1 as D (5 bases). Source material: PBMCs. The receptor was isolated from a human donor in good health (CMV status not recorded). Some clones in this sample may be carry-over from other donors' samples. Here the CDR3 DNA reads TGTGCCATCAGTGTTGGGGCCCAGGACACCGGGGAGCTGTTTTTT. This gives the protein CAISVGAQDTGELFF.